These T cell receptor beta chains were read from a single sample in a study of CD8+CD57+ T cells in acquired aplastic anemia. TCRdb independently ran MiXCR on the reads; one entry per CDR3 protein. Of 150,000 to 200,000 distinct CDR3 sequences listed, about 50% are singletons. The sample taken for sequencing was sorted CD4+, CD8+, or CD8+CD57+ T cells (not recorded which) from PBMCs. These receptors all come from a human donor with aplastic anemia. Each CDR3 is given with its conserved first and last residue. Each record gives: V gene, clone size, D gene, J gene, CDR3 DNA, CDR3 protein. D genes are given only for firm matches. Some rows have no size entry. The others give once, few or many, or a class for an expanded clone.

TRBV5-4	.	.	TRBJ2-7	TGTGCCAGCAGCTTTGGGCCGCACTACGAGCAGTACTTC	CASSFGPHYEQYF
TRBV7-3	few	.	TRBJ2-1	TGTGCCAGCAGCTTAATGCGCGACAATGAGCAGTTCTTC	CASSLMRDNEQFF
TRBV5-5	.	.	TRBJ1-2	TGTGCCAGCAGCTTCGCGGAGAAGGACTACACCTTC	CASSFAEKDYTF
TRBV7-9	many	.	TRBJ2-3	TGTGCCAGCAGCCCGGGGAAGAGCACCACAGATACGCAGTATTTT	CASSPGKSTTDTQYF
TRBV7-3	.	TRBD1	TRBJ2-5	TGTGCCAGCAGCTTAAACTTGGGCAGGGGGCTGAAGGTCTATTTGGACCAAGAGACCCAGTACTTC	CASSLNLGRGLKVYLDQETQYF
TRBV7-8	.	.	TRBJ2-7	TGCGCCAGCAGATCAGGGTACGAGCAGTACTTC	CASRSGYEQYF
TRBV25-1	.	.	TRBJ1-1	TGTGCCAGCTTAGACAGTGCCGGGGAAGCTTCCTTT	CASLDSAGEASF
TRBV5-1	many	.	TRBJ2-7	TGCGCCAGCAGCTTGGTTTCCTACGAGCAGTACTTC	CASSLVSYEQYF
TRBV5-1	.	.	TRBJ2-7	TGCGCCAGCAGCTTGGCCGAGGGACGGTTCTACGAGCAGTACTTC	CASSLAEGRFYEQYF
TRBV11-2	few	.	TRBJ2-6	TGTGCCAGCAGCTTATTCGGACTCACGAGCTCTGGGGCCAACGTCCTGACTTTC	CASSLFGLTSSGANVLTF
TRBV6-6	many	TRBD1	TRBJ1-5	TGTGCCAGCAGTTACGAAACAGGGGGTCAGCCCCAGCATTTT	CASSYETGGQPQHF
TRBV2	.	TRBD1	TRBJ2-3	TGTGCCAGCAGCTTCGACAGGGTGGCAGATACGCAGTATTTT	CASSFDRVADTQYF
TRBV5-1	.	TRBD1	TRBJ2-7	TGCGCCAGCAGCTTGGAACAGGGGCCCTACGAGCAGTACTTC	CASSLEQGPYEQYF
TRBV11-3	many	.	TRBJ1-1	TGTGCCAGCACGAGGGGGGGCGAGAACACTGAAGCTTTCTTT	CASTRGGENTEAFF
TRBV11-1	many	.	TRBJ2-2	TGTGCCAGCAGCTTAACCAGGATCTCTACGGCGAACACCGGGGAGCTGTTTTTT	CASSLTRISTANTGELFF
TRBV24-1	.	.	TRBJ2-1	TGTGCCACCAGTGCCGCGGAGGCAGTAGGTAGAACTGAGCAGTTCTTC	CATSAAEAVGRTEQFF
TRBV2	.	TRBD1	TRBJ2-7	TGTGCCAGCAGGATGACAGGGGTATCCTACGAGCAGTACTTC	CASRMTGVSYEQYF
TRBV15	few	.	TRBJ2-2	TGTGCCACCAGCACCAGATCCCTCGCCGGGGAGCTGTTTTTT	CATSTRSLAGELFF
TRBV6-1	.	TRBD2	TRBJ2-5	TGTGCCAGCAGTGCCGGCGGGGGGCGAGAGACCCAGTACTTC	CASSAGGGRETQYF
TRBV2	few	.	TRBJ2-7	TGTGCCAGCAGCCCTCAGTCCTCCTACGAGCAGTACTTC	CASSPQSSYEQYF
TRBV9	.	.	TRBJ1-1	TGCGCCAGCTCGGGCAGTAACACTGAAGCTCTCTTT	CASSGSNTEALF
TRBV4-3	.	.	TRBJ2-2	TGCGCCAGCAGCCAAGATAGGAAGCGGGAGCTGTTTTTT	CASSQDRKRELFF
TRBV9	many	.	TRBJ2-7	TGTGCCAGCAGCGTAGAGGACAGTGCCTACGAGCAGTACTTC	CASSVEDSAYEQYF
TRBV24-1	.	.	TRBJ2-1	TGTGCCACCAGTGATTTTGCCGGGACCACAAACAATGAGCAGTTCTTC	CATSDFAGTTNNEQFF
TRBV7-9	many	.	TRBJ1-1	TGTGCCAGCAGCCCGGGGTCTGTGGGCACTGAAGCTTTCTTT	CASSPGSVGTEAFF
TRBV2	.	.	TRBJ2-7	TGTGCCATCAGGGTCGAGGGCAGTCCCTACGAGCAGTACTTC	CAIRVEGSPYEQYF
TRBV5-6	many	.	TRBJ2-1	TGTGCCAGCAGCTTGGGTTCCGGTTACAATGAGCAGTTCTTC	CASSLGSGYNEQFF
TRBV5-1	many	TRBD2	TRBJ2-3	TGCGCCAGCAGCTTGGATCGGGGAGGGTCGGATACGCAGTATTTT	CASSLDRGGSDTQYF
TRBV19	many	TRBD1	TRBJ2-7	TGTGCCAGTAGTATAGGGACAGGGCATGAGCAGTACTTC	CASSIGTGHEQYF
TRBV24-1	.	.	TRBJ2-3	TGTGCCACCAGTGACTTATACACAGATACGCAGTATTTT	CATSDLYTDTQYF
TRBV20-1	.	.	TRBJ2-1	TGCAGTGCGAGTAGTCCTAGTAACGGCGATGAGCAGTTCTTC	CSASSPSNGDEQFF
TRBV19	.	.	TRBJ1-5	TGTGCCAGTAGTATTCCGGGGAATCAGCCCCAGCATTTT	CASSIPGNQPQHF
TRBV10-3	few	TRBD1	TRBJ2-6	TGTGCCATCAGTGAGTGGTCGGCAGGGGGTTCTGGGGCCAACGTCCTGACTTTC	CAISEWSAGGSGANVLTF
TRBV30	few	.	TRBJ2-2	TGTGCCTGGAGTTTGGGGGCCGGGGAGCTGTTTTTT	CAWSLGAGELFF
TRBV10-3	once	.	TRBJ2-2	TGTGCCATCAGTGAGTCTCTCGGGCTACCCGGGGAGCTGTTTTTT	CAISESLGLPGELFF
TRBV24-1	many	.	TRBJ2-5	TGTGCCACCAGTGATTCCAAAGGGAGAGAGACCCAGTACTTC	CATSDSKGRETQYF
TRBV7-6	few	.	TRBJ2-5	TGTGCCAGCAGCTTAGTCGCGGGCGGGGAGACCCAGTACTTC	CASSLVAGGETQYF
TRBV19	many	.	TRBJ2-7	TGTGCCAGTAGTCCCTGGGGGTCAAACTACGAGCAGTACTTC	CASSPWGSNYEQYF
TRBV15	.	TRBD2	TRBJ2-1	TGTGCCACCAGCGGTCCATCGGGGGGGCCGAACAATGAGCAGTTCTTC	CATSGPSGGPNNEQFF
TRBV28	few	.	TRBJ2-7	TGTGCCAGCAGTTTTCAGGGTCCGGGGGAGCAGTACTTC	CASSFQGPGEQYF
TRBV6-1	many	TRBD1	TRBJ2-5	TGTGCCAGCAGTGATTTAGGGACAGGGGCGGCGGAGACCCAGTACTTC	CASSDLGTGAAETQYF
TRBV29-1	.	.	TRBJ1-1	TGCAGCGTTGTAGAGACGGAGGGCACTGAAGCTTTCTTT	CSVVETEGTEAFF
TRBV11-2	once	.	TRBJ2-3	TGTGCCCCAGTTTCTCCGCAGTATTTT	CAPVSPQYF
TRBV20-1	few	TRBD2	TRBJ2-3	TGCAGTGCTAGAGATCCTGGCGGGAGGTCAGATACGCAGTATTTT	CSARDPGGRSDTQYF
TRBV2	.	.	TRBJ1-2	TGTGCCAGCACGATGGTGACAGCAAACTATGGCTACACCTTC	CASTMVTANYGYTF
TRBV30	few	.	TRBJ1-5	TGTGCCTGGAGTGGGGGGGGCTTGAGCAATCAGCCCCAGCATTTT	CAWSGGGLSNQPQHF
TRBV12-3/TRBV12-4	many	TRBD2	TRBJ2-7	TGTGCCAGCAGTTCATACTATCAGACTAGCGGGAGTCACGAGCAGTACTTC	CASSSYYQTSGSHEQYF
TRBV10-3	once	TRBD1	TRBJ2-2	TGTGCCATCTCGACAGGGCAGGGTACCGGGGAGCTGTTTTTT	CAISTGQGTGELFF
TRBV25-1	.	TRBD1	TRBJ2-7	TGTGCTAGCCTCCCGGGACAGGCCTACGAGCAGTACTTC	CASLPGQAYEQYF
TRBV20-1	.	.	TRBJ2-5	TGCAGTGCTAGAGATGGACTGGGGAGGAAGACCCAGTACTTC	CSARDGLGRKTQYF
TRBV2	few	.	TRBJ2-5	TGTGCCAGCAGGGATGGGATGTGGGAGACCCAGTACTTC	CASRDGMWETQYF
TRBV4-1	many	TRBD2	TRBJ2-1	TGCGCCAGCAGCCAAATCACTAGCGGCGCCTACAATGAGCAGTTCTTC	CASSQITSGAYNEQFF
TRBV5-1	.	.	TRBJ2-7	TGCGCCAGCAGCTTGGGATCAGGGGCCTACTACGAGCAGTACTTC	CASSLGSGAYYEQYF